This is a list of T cell receptor beta chains from one sample in a study of blood T cell repertoires in COVID-19. Profiling relied on immunoSEQ multiplex PCR, and the TCRdb table lists in-frame clones only, not all of them. The table lists more than 200,000 clones, approximately 91% of them singletons. Sequencing was carried out using peripheral blood. The receptors were sampled from a woman aged 60-70 years with acute or convalescent COVID-19. CDR3s include the opening cysteine and the closing phenylalanine or tryptophan. The D gene is left open where the match is weak. Rows may omit the clone size; those that give it use once, few, many or a size class.

d_call	clone_size	v_call	j_call	cdr3_aa	cdr3_nt
-	-	TRBV14	TRBJ2-5	CASSQDRGETQYF	TGTGCCAGCAGCCAAGATCGGGGGGAGACCCAGTACTTC
-	-	TRBV6-4	TRBJ2-1	CASSEKGFGVSYNEQFF	TGTGCCAGCAGTGAGAAGGGGTTTGGGGTGTCCTACAATGAGCAGTTCTTC
-	-	TRBV18	TRBJ1-1	CASSPNSQWDTEAFF	TGTGCCAGCTCACCAAACTCACAGTGGGACACTGAAGCTTTCTTT
TRBD1	-	TRBV11-2	TRBJ2-3	CASSPDRGRADTQYF	TGTGCCAGCAGCCCTGACAGGGGAAGAGCAGATACGCAGTATTTT
-	-	TRBV3-1/TRBV3-2	TRBJ1-1	CASSQDSRNTEAFF	TGTGCCAGCAGCCAAGATAGTAGGAACACTGAAGCTTTCTTT
TRBD1	-	TRBV19	TRBJ1-5	CASTLRSTGKDQPQHF	TGTGCCAGTACCCTTCGGTCGACAGGGAAGGATCAGCCCCAGCATTTT
TRBD1	once	TRBV5-1	TRBJ1-2	CASSSGQGDRQGYTF	TGCGCCAGCAGCTCCGGACAGGGTGATCGGCAAGGCTACACCTTC
-	-	TRBV2	TRBJ2-5	CASSKGPRETQYF	TGTGCCAGCAGTAAGGGGCCGAGGGAGACCCAGTACTTC
TRBD2	-	TRBV6-4	TRBJ2-1	CASSPTGTSGHNEQFF	TGTGCCAGCAGCCCTACCGGGACTAGCGGCCACAATGAGCAGTTCTTC
-	-	TRBV5-1	TRBJ2-1	CASSLALALEQFF	TGCGCCAGCAGCTTGGCTCTAGCTCTTGAGCAGTTCTTC
TRBD1	-	TRBV7-9	TRBJ1-4	CASSTPGGLDEKLFF	TGTGCCAGCAGCACACCAGGGGGCTTGGATGAAAAACTGTTTTTT
-	once	TRBV6-2/TRBV6-3	TRBJ2-2	CASSFSPTRPGELFF	TGTGCCAGCAGTTTCTCCCCGACTCGCCCGGGGGAGCTGTTTTTT
-	-	TRBV5-6	TRBJ1-4	CASSSTVARKLFF	TGTGCCAGCAGCTCGACGGTAGCGAGAAAACTGTTTTTT
TRBD1	-	TRBV5-4	TRBJ1-2	CASSSAGGIYGYTF	TGTGCCAGCAGCTCTGCAGGGGGGATATATGGCTACACCTTC
TRBD2	-	TRBV4-2	TRBJ2-7	CASSQDTRLAVNYEQYF	TGTGCCAGCAGCCAAGATACACGACTAGCGGTGAACTACGAGCAGTACTTC
TRBD1	once	TRBV4-2	TRBJ1-6	CASSPSGQGNSPLHF	TGTGCCAGCAGCCCCTCGGGACAGGGTAATTCACCCCTCCACTTT
TRBD1	-	TRBV14	TRBJ2-7	CASSHTTGDLLSYEQYF	TGTGCCAGCAGCCATACTACAGGGGACCTACTCTCCTACGAGCAGTACTTC
TRBD2	-	TRBV4-1	TRBJ2-5	CASSPGLAGGRGETQYF	TGCGCCAGCAGCCCCGGACTAGCGGGGGGGCGGGGTGAGACCCAGTACTTC
TRBD1	-	TRBV5-4	TRBJ1-5	CASSNTGGGNQPQHF	TGTGCCAGCAGCAACACAGGGGGAGGCAATCAGCCCCAGCATTTT
TRBD2	-	TRBV7-9	TRBJ2-2	CASSFPGLAGVVGELFF	TGTGCCAGCAGCTTCCCTGGACTAGCGGGGGTGGTCGGGGAGCTGTTTTTT
TRBD2	-	TRBV18	TRBJ2-1	CASSPRTSGGANEQFF	TGTGCCAGCTCACCACGGACTAGCGGGGGGGCCAATGAGCAGTTCTTC
TRBD1	-	TRBV30	TRBJ2-1	CAWTLDRAYNEQFF	TGTGCCTGGACCCTGGACAGGGCCTACAATGAGCAGTTCTTC
-	few	TRBV11-2	TRBJ2-5	CASSLVGETQYF	TGTGCCAGCAGCTTAGTCGGAGAGACCCAGTACTTC
TRBD1	many	TRBV7-9	TRBJ2-5	CASSLHRSTGGLLTETQYF	TGTGCCAGCAGCCTCCACCGCTCGACAGGGGGCCTTTTGACCGAGACCCAGTACTTC
-	-	TRBV19	TRBJ2-2	CASSIGAQNTGELFF	TGTGCCAGTAGTATAGGGGCTCAGAACACCGGGGAGCTGTTTTTT
-	-	TRBV6-2/TRBV6-3	TRBJ1-5	CASSYSMRGAYSNQPQHF	TGTGCCAGCAGTTACTCGATGCGGGGGGCGTATAGCAATCAGCCCCAGCATTTT
-	once	TRBV19	TRBJ2-7	CASSMGQHYEQYF	TGTGCCAGTAGTATGGGGCAGCACTACGAGCAGTACTTC
TRBD2	-	TRBV11-2	TRBJ2-1	CASSSTSGIYNEQFF	TGTGCCAGCAGCTCGACTAGCGGGATTTACAATGAGCAGTTCTTC
-	-	TRBV2	TRBJ2-6	CASSKTRDSLGGANVLTF	TGTGCCAGCAGTAAGACGCGGGACAGCCTTGGTGGGGCCAACGTCCTGACTTTC
TRBD1	-	TRBV19	TRBJ1-5	CASRGDRGPSNQPQHF	TGTGCCAGTAGAGGGGACAGGGGGCCTAGCAATCAGCCCCAGCATTTT
-	once	TRBV7-9	TRBJ2-7	CASSLAQRSEQYF	TGTGCCAGCAGCTTAGCTCAGCGCTCCGAGCAGTACTTC
TRBD1	-	TRBV19	TRBJ2-7	CASSIVSDRGNEQYF	TGTGCCAGTAGTATAGTCTCGGACAGGGGTAACGAGCAGTACTTC
-	-	TRBV28	TRBJ1-1	CASSLGGGAVTEAFF	TGTGCCAGCAGTTTAGGGGGGGGCGCCGTCACTGAAGCTTTCTTT
-	-	TRBV3-1/TRBV3-2	TRBJ1-5	CASSQDRRGPQHF	TGTGCCAGCAGCCAAGATAGGAGGGGACCCCAGCATTTT
-	-	TRBV11-2	TRBJ2-5	CASSFGETQYF	TGTGCCAGCAGCTTCGGGGAGACCCAGTACTTC
-	-	TRBV7-9	TRBJ1-4	CASSNAGRGREKLFF	TGTGCCAGCAGCAACGCCGGGCGGGGACGCGAAAAACTGTTTTTT
TRBD2	-	TRBV13	TRBJ2-7	CASSLGLAGRYEQYF	TGTGCCAGCAGCTTAGGGCTAGCGGGGCGGTACGAGCAGTACTTC
-	-	TRBV10-3	TRBJ1-3	CAISETAGNTIYF	TGTGCCATCAGTGAGACTGCCGGAAACACCATATATTTT
-	-	TRBV9	TRBJ2-7	CASSTQISHDEQYF	TGTGCCAGCAGCACACAAATATCGCACGACGAGCAGTACTTC
-	-	TRBV28	TRBJ2-5	CASSSVPISRAETQYF	TGTGCCAGCAGTTCAGTCCCGATCTCTCGTGCAGAGACCCAGTACTTC